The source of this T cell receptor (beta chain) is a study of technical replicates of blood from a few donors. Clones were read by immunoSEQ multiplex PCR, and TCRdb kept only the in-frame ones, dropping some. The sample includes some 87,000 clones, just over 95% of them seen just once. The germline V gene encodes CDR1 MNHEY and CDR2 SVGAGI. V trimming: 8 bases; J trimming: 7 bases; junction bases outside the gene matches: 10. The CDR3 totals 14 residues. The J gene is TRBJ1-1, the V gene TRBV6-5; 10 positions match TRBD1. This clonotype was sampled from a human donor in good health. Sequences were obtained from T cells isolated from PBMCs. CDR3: CASLYEGQGSEAFF. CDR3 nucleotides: TGTGCCAGCCTATACGAGGGACAGGGGAGTGAAGCTTTCTTT.